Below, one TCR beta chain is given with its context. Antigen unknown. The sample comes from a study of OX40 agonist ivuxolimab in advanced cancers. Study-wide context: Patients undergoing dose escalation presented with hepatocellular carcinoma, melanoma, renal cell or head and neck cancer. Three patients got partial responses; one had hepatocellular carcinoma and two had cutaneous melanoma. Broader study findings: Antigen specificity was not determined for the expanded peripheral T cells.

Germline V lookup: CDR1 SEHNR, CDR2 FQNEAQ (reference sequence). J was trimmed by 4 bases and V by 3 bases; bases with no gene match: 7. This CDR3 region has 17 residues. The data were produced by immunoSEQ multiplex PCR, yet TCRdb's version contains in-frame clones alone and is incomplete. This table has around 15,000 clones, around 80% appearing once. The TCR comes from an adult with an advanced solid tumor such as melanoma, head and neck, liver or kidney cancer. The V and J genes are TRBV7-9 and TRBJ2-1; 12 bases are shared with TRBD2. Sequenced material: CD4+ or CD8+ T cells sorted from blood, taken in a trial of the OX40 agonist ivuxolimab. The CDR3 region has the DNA TGTGCCAGCAGCTTTCCTCTAGCGGGGGGGATTTACAATGAGCAGTTCTTC. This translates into CASSFPLAGGIYNEQFF.